This record concerns one T cell receptor beta chain sequence. The assay was immunoSEQ multiplex PCR, and TCRdb's table has in-frame clones only and misses some. The profile shows 150,000 or so clones, almost 85% of them singletons. These data originate in a study of blood T cell repertoires in COVID-19. On the study more broadly: Researchers got acute and convalescent COVID-19 samples from the United States, Italy and Spain. T cells, B-cell-depleted T cells, or PBMCs provided the cDNA or gDNA that served as material.

The sample consisted of peripheral blood. The TCR originated in a human donor with acute or convalescent COVID-19. The donor label of this sample is uncertain.

CDR3 sequence: CASSVILRDRVGYEQYF. In DNA, the CDR3 is TGTGCCAGCAGTGTCATCCTCCGGGACAGGGTTGGGTACGAGCAGTACTTC. This rearrangement joins TRBV25-1 to TRBJ2-7; the match to TRBD1 covers 9 bases. This CDR3 comprises 17 residues. Losses at the gene ends were 4 bases for V and 4 bases for J; bases not matched to a gene: 14. Germline-derived CDR1 and CDR2 are MGHDK and SYGVNS.